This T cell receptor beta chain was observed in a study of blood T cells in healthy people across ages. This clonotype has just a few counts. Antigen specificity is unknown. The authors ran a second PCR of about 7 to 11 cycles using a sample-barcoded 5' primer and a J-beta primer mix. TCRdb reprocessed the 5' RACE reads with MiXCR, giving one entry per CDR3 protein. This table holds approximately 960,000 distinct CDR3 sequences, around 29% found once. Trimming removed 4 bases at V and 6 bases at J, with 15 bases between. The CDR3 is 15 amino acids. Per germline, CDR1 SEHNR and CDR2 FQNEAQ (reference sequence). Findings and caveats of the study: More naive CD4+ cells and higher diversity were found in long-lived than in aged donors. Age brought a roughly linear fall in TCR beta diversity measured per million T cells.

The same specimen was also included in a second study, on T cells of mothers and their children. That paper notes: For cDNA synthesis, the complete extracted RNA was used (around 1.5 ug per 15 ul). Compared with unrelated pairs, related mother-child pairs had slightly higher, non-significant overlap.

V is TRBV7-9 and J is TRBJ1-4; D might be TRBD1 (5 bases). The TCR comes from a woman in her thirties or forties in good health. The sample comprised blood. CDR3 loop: CASSSRDSWDEKLFF. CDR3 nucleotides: TGTGCCAGCAGCTCTCGGGACTCCTGGGATGAAAAACTGTTTTTT.